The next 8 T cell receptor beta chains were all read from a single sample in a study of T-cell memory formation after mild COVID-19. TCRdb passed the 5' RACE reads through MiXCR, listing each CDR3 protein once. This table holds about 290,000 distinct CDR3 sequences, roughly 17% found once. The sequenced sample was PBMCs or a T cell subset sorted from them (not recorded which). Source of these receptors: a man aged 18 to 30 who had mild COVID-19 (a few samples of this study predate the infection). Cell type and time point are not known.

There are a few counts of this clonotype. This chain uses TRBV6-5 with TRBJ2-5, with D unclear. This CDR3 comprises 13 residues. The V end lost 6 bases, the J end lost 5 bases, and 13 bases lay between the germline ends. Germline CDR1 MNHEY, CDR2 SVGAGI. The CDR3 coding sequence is TGTGCCAGCAGCCCGTTGGGTCGCGAGACCCAGTACTTC. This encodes CASSPLGRETQYF.

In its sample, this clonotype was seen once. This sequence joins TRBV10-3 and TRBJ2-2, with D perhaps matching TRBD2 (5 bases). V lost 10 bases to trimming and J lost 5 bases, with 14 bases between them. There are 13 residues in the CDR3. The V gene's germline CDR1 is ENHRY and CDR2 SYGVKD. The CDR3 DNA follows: TGTGCCACCCATCCGTGGGAGACCGGGGAGCTGTTTTTT. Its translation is CATHPWETGELFF.

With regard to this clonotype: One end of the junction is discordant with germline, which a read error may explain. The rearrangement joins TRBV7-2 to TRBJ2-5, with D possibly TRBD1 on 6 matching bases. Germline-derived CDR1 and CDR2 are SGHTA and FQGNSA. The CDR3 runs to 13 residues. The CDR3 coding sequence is TGTGCCAGCGCCACCCACGGGACAAGAGAGACACACTTC. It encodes CASATHGTRETHF.

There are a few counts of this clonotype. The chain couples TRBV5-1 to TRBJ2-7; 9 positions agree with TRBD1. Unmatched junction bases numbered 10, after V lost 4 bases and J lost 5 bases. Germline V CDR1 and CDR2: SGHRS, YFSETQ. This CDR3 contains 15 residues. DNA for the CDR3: TGCGCCAGCAGCCGTAGACAGGGGGTCTACAACGAGCAGTACTTC. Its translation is CASSRRQGVYNEQYF. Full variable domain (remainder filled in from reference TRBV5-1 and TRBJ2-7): KAGVTQTPRYLIKTRGQQVTLSCSPISGHRSVSWYQQTPGQGLQFLFEYFSETQRNKGNFPGRFSGRQFSNSRSEMNVSTLELGDSALYLCASSRRQGVYNEQYFGPGTRLTVT.

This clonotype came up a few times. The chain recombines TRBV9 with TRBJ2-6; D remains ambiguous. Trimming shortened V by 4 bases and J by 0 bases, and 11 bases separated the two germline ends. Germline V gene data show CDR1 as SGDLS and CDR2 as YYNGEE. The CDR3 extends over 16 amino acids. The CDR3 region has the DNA TGTGCCAGCAGCCCAATACCAAACTCTGGGGCCAACGTCCTGACTTTC. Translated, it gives CASSPIPNSGANVLTF.

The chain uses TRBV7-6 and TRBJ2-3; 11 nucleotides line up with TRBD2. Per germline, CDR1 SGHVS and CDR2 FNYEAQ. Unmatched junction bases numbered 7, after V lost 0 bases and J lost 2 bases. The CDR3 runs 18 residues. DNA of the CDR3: TGTGCCAGCAGCTTAGCTCCGATACTAGCGGGGGACACAGATACGCAGTATTTT. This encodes CASSLAPILAGDTDTQYF.

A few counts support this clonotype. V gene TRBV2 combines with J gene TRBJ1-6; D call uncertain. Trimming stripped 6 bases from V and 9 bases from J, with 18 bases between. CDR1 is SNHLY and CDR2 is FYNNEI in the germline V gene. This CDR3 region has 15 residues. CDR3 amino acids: CASRRTTSWGSPLHF. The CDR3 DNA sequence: TGTGCCAGCAGGCGAACCACGTCGTGGGGTTCACCCCTCCACTTT.

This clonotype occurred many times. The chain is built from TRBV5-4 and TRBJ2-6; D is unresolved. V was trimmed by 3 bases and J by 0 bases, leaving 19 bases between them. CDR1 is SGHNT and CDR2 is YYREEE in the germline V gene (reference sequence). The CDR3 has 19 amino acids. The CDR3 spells CASSSAEYVLNSGANVLTF. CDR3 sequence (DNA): TGTGCCAGCAGCTCGGCAGAGTACGTCCTTAACTCTGGGGCCAACGTCCTGACTTTC.